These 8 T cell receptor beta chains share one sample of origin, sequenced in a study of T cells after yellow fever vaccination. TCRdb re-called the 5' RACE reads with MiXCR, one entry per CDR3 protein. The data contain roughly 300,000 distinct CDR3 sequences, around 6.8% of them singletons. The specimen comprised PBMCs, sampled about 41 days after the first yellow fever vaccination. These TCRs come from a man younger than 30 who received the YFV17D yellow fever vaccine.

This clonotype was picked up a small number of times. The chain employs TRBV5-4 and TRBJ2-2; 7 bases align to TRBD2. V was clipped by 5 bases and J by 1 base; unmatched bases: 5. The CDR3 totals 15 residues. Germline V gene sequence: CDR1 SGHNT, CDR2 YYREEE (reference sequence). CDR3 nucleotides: TGTGCCAGCAGACCCGGCGGGGGGAACACCGGGGAGCTGTTTTTT. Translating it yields CASRPGGGNTGELFF.

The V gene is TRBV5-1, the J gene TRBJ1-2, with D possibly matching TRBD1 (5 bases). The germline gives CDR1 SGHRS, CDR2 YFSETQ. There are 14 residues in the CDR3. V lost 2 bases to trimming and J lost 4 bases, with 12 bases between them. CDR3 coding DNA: TGCGCCAGCAGCTTCGAGGGGTACCCCTATGGCTACACCTTC. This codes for CASSFEGYPYGYTF.

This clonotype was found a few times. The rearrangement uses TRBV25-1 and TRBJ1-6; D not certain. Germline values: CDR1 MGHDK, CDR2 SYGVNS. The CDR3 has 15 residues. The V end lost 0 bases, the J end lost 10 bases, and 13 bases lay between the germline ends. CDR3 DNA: TGTGCCAGCAGTGAATATGAGGGCTTCGGATCACCCCTCCACTTT. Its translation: CASSEYEGFGSPLHF. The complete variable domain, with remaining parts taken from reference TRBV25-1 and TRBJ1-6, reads EADIYQTPRYLVIGTGKKITLECSQTMGHDKMYWYQQDPGMELHLIHYSYGVNSTEKGDLSSESTVSRIRTEHFPLTLESARPSHTSQYLCASSEYEGFGSPLHFGNGTRLTVT.

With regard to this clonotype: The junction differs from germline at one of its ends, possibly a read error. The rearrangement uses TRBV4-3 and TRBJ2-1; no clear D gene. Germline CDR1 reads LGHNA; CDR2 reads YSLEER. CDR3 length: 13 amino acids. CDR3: CASSQQLYNKQFF. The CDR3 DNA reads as TGCGCCAGCAGCCAGCAACTTTACAATAAGCAGTTCTTC.

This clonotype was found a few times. The CDR3 DNA sequence: TGTGCCAGCAGTTATTCCCCCCGACAGGGAGCCTATGGCTACACCTTC. Protein product: CASSYSPRQGAYGYTF. The V gene is TRBV6-2 or TRBV6-3, the J gene TRBJ1-2; 7 positions agree with TRBD1. Trimming cost V 3 bases and J 4 bases; bases outside gene matches: 11. Germline V gene data show CDR1 as MNHEY and CDR2 as SVGEGT. The CDR3 consists of 16 residues.

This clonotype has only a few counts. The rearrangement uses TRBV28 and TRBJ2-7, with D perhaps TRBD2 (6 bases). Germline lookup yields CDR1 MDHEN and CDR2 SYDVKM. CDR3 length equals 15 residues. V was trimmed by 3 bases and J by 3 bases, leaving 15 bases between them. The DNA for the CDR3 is TGTGCCAGCAGTTTGTACGGGGCGGGGTTCTACGAGCAGTACGTC. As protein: CASSLYGAGFYEQYV.

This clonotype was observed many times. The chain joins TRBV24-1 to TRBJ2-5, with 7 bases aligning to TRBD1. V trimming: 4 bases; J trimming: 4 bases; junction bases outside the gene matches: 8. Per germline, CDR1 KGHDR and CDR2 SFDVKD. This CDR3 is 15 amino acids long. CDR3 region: CATSDPGQLAETQYF. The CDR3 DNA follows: TGTGCCACCAGTGACCCGGGACAGCTGGCAGAGACCCAGTACTTC.

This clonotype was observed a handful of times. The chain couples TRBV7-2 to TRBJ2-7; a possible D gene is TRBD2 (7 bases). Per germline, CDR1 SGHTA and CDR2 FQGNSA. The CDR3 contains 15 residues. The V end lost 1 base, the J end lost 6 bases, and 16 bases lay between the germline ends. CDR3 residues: CASSLVPQGGGEQYF. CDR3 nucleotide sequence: TGTGCCAGCAGCTTAGTCCCCCAAGGGGGGGGCGAGCAGTACTTC.